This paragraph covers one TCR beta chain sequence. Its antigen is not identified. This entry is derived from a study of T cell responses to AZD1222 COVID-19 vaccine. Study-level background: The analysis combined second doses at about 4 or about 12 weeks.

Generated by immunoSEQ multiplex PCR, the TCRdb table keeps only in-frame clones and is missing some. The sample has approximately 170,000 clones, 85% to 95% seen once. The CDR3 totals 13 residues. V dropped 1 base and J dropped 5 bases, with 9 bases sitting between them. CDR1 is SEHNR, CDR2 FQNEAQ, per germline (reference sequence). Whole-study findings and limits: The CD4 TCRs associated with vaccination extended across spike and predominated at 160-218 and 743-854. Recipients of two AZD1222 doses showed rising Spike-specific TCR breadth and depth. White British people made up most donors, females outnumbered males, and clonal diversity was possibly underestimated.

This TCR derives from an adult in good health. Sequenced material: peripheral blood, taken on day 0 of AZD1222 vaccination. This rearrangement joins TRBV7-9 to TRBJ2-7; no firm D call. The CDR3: CASSLGSRDEQYF. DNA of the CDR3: TGTGCCAGCAGCTTAGGTTCTCGGGACGAGCAGTACTTC.